The 32 T cell receptor beta chains given below trace back to one sample, sequenced in a study of Ad26.COV2.S vaccination and SARS-CoV-2 variants. The treatment is: over 15 received Ad26.COV2.S at low or high dose, single or two shots; about five received placebo; per-sample allocation not given. On day 63 after the first injection, vaccine and placebo recipients gave samples. Data came from immunoSEQ multiplex PCR; TCRdb stores just in-frame clones and leaves some out. The data show more than 400,000 clones, around 92% seen once. This sample comprised peripheral blood, obtained in a trial of Ad26.COV2.S vaccine versus placebo. These receptors all stem from a person between 18 and 59 years old who received the Ad26.COV2.S COVID-19 vaccine or a placebo.

This clone was detected a few times. The chain couples TRBV6-6 to TRBJ1-5; 8 positions match TRBD1. The CDR3 has 13 residues. Germline V lookup: CDR1 MNHNY, CDR2 SVGAGI (reference sequence). The V and J ends lost 5 bases and 7 bases, in that order; junction bases with no gene match: 4. CDR3 residues: CASSDRGKQPQHF. The CDR3, as DNA: TGTGCCAGCAGTGACAGGGGTAAGCAGCCCCAGCATTTT.

The chain couples TRBV2 to TRBJ2-1; a possible D gene is TRBD1 (5 bases). This CDR3 is 12 amino acids long. Germline-derived CDR1 and CDR2 are SNHLY and FYNNEI. V lost 3 bases, J lost 7 bases, and 7 bases lay in between. The CDR3 DNA follows: TGTGCCAGCAGTGAGAACAGGAATGAGCAGTTCTTC. Amino acid sequence: CASSENRNEQFF.

This clone was seen once. V and J are TRBV5-6 and TRBJ1-1; D gene unclear. V was clipped by 4 bases and J by 0 bases, with 7 bases between them. Looked up from germline, CDR1 is SGHDT and CDR2 is YYEEEE. The CDR3 totals 13 residues. CDR3: CASSTSMNTEAFF. Written as DNA, the CDR3 is TGTGCCAGCAGCACCAGTATGAACACTGAAGCTTTCTTT.

This clone showed up just a few times. This chain joins TRBV28 and TRBJ2-4; tentative D call: TRBD2 (7 bases). Germline-derived CDR1 and CDR2 are MDHEN and SYDVKM. There are 16 residues in the CDR3. The V and J ends lost 6 bases and 2 bases respectively, with 17 bases between them. CDR3 nucleotide sequence: TGTGCCAGCAGCAAAGGGGGGGGCCTAACCAAAAACATTCAGTACTTC. Translation: CASSKGGGLTKNIQYF.

The chain recombines TRBV19 with TRBJ2-7, with 7 bases aligning to TRBD2. Trimming cost V 6 bases and J 0 bases; bases outside gene matches: 8. Germline V gene data show CDR1 as LNHDA and CDR2 as SQIVND (reference sequence). This CDR3 is built from 15 residues. For the CDR3, the DNA is TGTGCCAGTAGCCCCGGGGGGTCCCTCTCCTACGAGCAGTACTTC. This translates into CASSPGGSLSYEQYF.

This sequence joins TRBV3-1 (or the pseudogene TRBV3-2) and TRBJ2-3, with 7 nucleotides matching TRBD2. Germline CDR1 reads LGHDT; CDR2 reads YNNKEL (reference sequence). V lost 4 bases and J lost 14; bases outside the gene matches: 12. The CDR3 extends over 13 amino acids. In DNA form, the CDR3 reads TGTGCCAGCAGCCCCCTGGGACTACCCTACGTGTATTTT. Translated, it gives CASSPLGLPYVYF.

This sequence joins TRBV28 and TRBJ2-7; no definite D call. The germline V gene has CDR1 MDHEN and CDR2 SYDVKM. V lost 3 bases to trimming and J lost 1 base, with 16 bases between them. This CDR3 is 16 amino acids long. Here the CDR3 reads CASSLGLHYPSYEQYF. DNA for the CDR3: TGTGCCAGCAGTTTGGGATTACACTACCCATCCTACGAGCAGTACTTC. Based on the CDR3 plus reference TRBV28 and TRBJ2-7, the full variable domain is DVKVTQSSRYLVKRTGEKVFLECVQDMDHENMFWYRQDPGLGLRLIYFSYDVKMKEKGDIPEGYSVSREKKERFSLILESASTNQTSMYLCASSLGLHYPSYEQYFGPGTRLTVT.

The V call is TRBV2, the J call TRBJ2-5; D is unclear. Germline V gene sequence: CDR1 SNHLY, CDR2 FYNNEI. Between the trimmed V and J ends, which lost 1 base and 5 bases, there was a span of 8 bases. CDR3 length: 13 amino acids. CDR3 residues: CASSEVERETQYF. In DNA form, the CDR3 reads TGTGCCAGCAGTGAAGTCGAACGGGAGACCCAGTACTTC. Looking up the rest from reference TRBV2 and TRBJ2-5 gives the full variable domain: EPEVTQTPSHQVTQMGQEVILRCVPISNHLYFYWYRQILGQKVEFLVSFYNNEISEKSEIFDDQFSVERPDGSNFTLKIRSTKLEDSAMYFCASSEVERETQYFGPGTRLLVL.

The chain uses TRBV5-4 and TRBJ2-5; the D gene is possibly TRBD2 (5 bases). Germline CDR1 is SGHNT and CDR2 is YYREEE (reference sequence). The CDR3 covers 17 residues. Trimming shortened V by 4 bases and J by 2 bases, and 21 bases separated the two germline ends. In DNA form, the CDR3 reads TGTGCCAGCAGCCTGGCCTCGTCGCGGGTCCCACAAGAGACCCAGTACTTC. Amino acid sequence: CASSLASSRVPQETQYF.

This clone was observed once. The J gene is TRBJ1-5, the V gene TRBV6-5; 8 positions agree with TRBD1. Germline V CDR1 and CDR2: MNHEY, SVGAGI. Trimming cost V 8 bases and J 7 bases; bases outside gene matches: 10. This CDR3 comprises 14 residues. The CDR3 coding sequence is TGTGCCAGCGTCCAAGACAGGGGAGAACAGCCCCAGCATTTT. Its protein product is CASVQDRGEQPQHF.

This chain links TRBV20-1 with TRBJ1-2, with 7 bases aligning to TRBD1. With 6 bases clipped from V and 5 bases from J, the junction kept 3 bases outside the gene matches. The germline gives CDR1 DFQATT, CDR2 SNEGSKA (reference sequence). The CDR3 length is 11 residues. The CDR3 spells CSAPTGYGYTF. CDR3 bases: TGCAGTGCCCCGACAGGGTATGGCTACACCTTC.

V usage is TRBV27 and J usage is TRBJ2-7; D remains unclear. From germline, CDR1 is MNHEY and CDR2 SMNVEV (reference sequence). The CDR3 loop spans 13 amino acids. The germline V and J ends were trimmed by 1 base and 2 bases, with 6 bases remaining between them. The chain's CDR3 is CASSLWPTYEQYF. CDR3 in DNA: TGTGCCAGCAGTTTATGGCCCACCTACGAGCAGTACTTC.

This clone was found once. The J gene is TRBJ2-1, the V gene TRBV4-1; TRBD1 agrees at 7 bases. CDR1 is MGHRA and CDR2 is YSYEKL in the germline V gene. V lost 5 bases to trimming and J lost 3 bases; unmatched junction nucleotides: 13. The CDR3 is 17 amino acids. CDR3 protein: CASSEYRGGLLYNEQFF. The CDR3, as DNA: TGCGCCAGCAGCGAGTACAGAGGGGGCCTCCTCTACAATGAGCAGTTCTTC.

J is TRBJ1-1 and V is TRBV27; weak D call: TRBD1 (6 bases). The CDR3 loop spans 15 amino acids. The germline V gene encodes CDR1 MNHEY and CDR2 SMNVEV (reference sequence). V was clipped by 5 bases and J by 3 bases, with 16 bases between them. In nucleotides, the CDR3 is TGTGCCAGCAGTCCCCTTCCACGGGGGCACACTGAAGCTTTCTTT. Translated: CASSPLPRGHTEAFF.

The J gene is TRBJ1-6, the V gene TRBV28; 8 nucleotides agree with TRBD1. V lost 4 bases, J lost 7 bases, and 9 bases stayed unmatched. CDR3 length: 16 residues. The germline V gene encodes CDR1 MDHEN and CDR2 SYDVKM. CDR3 sequence reads: CASSSPWTGINSPLHF. The DNA of the CDR3 is TGTGCCAGCAGTTCCCCCTGGACAGGGATAAATTCACCCCTCCACTTT.

The chain employs TRBV12-3 or TRBV12-4 and TRBJ1-2; no reliable D call. This CDR3 spans 13 amino acids. Trimming pared 6 bases from V and 3 bases from J, leaving 11 bases between. The CDR3 loop is CASRAPGYYGYTF. CDR3 sequence (DNA): TGTGCCAGCAGGGCCCCGGGGTACTATGGCTACACCTTC.

J is TRBJ1-6 and V is TRBV19, with D perhaps TRBD1 (5 bases). V lost 1 base, J lost 9 bases, and 16 bases lay in between. The CDR3 is 16 residues long. The germline gives CDR1 LNHDA, CDR2 SQIVND (reference sequence). CDR3 nucleotide sequence: TGTGCCAGTAGTATAGGAAGAGGGGATAGTGGTTCACCCCTCCACTTT. As protein: CASSIGRGDSGSPLHF. Based on the CDR3 plus reference TRBV19 and TRBJ1-6, the full variable domain is DGGITQSPKYLFRKEGQNVTLSCEQNLNHDAMYWYRQDPGQGLRLIYYSQIVNDFQKGDIAEGYSVSREKKESFPLTVTSAQKNPTAFYLCASSIGRGDSGSPLHFGNGTRLTVT.

The V call is TRBV4-3, the J call TRBJ1-2, with TRBD1 as a possible D gene (5 bases). This CDR3 is 15 amino acids long. V was cut by 4 bases and J by 7 bases, with 19 bases left in between. CDR1 and CDR2 (germline): LGHNA, YSLEER. In nucleotides, the CDR3 is TGCGCCAGCAGCCCGCCCCAGGGCAGGAGGGGTGGCTACACCTTC. Translated: CASSPPQGRRGGYTF.

Notes on this clone: This specimen includes other DNA sequences encoding the same CDR3. The V gene is TRBV4-3, the J gene TRBJ2-7; the D call may be TRBD1 or TRBD2 (6 bases each). The CDR3 consists of 14 residues. V lost 0 bases, J lost 2 bases, and 8 bases lay in between. The germline V gene encodes CDR1 LGHNA and CDR2 YSLEER. CDR3: CASSQEEGAYEQYF. In DNA form, the CDR3 reads TGCGCCAGCAGCCAAGAGGAGGGGGCCTACGAGCAGTACTTC.

The V gene is TRBV11-2, the J gene TRBJ1-1, with 8 bases fitting TRBD1. V gave up 3 bases and J gave up 8 bases; unmatched junction bases: 5. This CDR3 contains 13 residues. The V gene's germline CDR1 is SGHAT and CDR2 FQNNGV. The CDR3 DNA reads as TGTGCCAGCAGCTTTTCGTCAGGGGGCGAAGCTTTCTTT. Protein sequence: CASSFSSGGEAFF.

V is TRBV6-5 and J is TRBJ2-5; 9 nucleotides align to TRBD2. The CDR3 spans 14 residues. V was clipped by 6 bases and J by 4 bases; unmatched bases: 6. Looked up from germline, CDR1 is MNHEY and CDR2 is SVGAGI. The CDR3 protein is CASRLAGKGETQYF. The CDR3 DNA follows: TGTGCCAGCAGGCTAGCGGGGAAGGGAGAGACCCAGTACTTC.

This clone was counted only a few times. The chain couples TRBV27 to TRBJ1-2; D not certain. Trimming pared 7 bases from V and 8 bases from J, leaving 14 bases between. Germline CDR1 is MNHEY and CDR2 is SMNVEV (reference sequence). The CDR3 extends over 12 amino acids. The CDR3 here is CASMTWGNGYTF. The CDR3 DNA follows: TGTGCCAGCATGACGTGGGGTAACGGCTACACCTTC.

The genes are TRBV28 and TRBJ2-1, with D possibly matching TRBD1 (6 bases). The length of the CDR3 is 13 residues. Germline V gene sequence: CDR1 MDHEN, CDR2 SYDVKM. Trimming cost V 6 bases and J 6 bases, with 12 bases left between them. The chain's CDR3 is CASRLPGVNEQFF. Here the CDR3 DNA reads TGTGCCAGCAGGCTTCCAGGGGTCAATGAGCAGTTCTTC.

The chain employs TRBV11-2 and TRBJ2-5; D is unresolved. The CDR3 extends over 14 amino acids. From germline, CDR1 is SGHAT and CDR2 FQNNGV. V gave up 3 bases and J gave up 1 base, with 9 bases separating them. The CDR3 region has the DNA TGTGCCAGCAGCTTTTCAGCAGTCCAAGAGACCCAGTACTTC. Translation: CASSFSAVQETQYF.

The CDR3 is CASSLTTDTQYF. The CDR3 DNA reads TGTGCCAGCAGCTTGACAACAGATACGCAGTATTTT. The chain recombines TRBV5-6 with TRBJ2-3; D not resolved. This CDR3 has 12 residues. Trimming stripped 1 base from V and 3 bases from J, with 3 bases between. Germline V gives CDR1 SGHDT, CDR2 YYEEEE.

This chain links TRBV25-1 with TRBJ1-6, with D perhaps matching TRBD1 (6 bases). CDR3 length: 18 amino acids. Germline V lookup: CDR1 MGHDK, CDR2 SYGVNS. V lost 3 bases, J lost 6 bases, and 21 bases lay in between. The CDR3 DNA follows: TGTGCCAGCAGTGATGGGTTAACAGGGAGACCGTCTAATTCACCCCTCCACTTT. Its translation is CASSDGLTGRPSNSPLHF.

This chain uses TRBV6-2 or TRBV6-3 with TRBJ1-6, with TRBD1 as a possible D gene (6 bases). From germline, CDR1 is MNHEY and CDR2 SVGEGT. The CDR3 contains 16 residues. V was trimmed by 2 bases and J by 8 bases, leaving 16 bases between them. CDR3 loop: CASSYVGALRDSPLHF. DNA for the CDR3: TGTGCCAGCAGTTACGTGGGGGCTTTGAGGGATTCACCCCTCCACTTT.

The rearrangement links TRBV28 to TRBJ1-1; D unclear. The CDR3 totals 13 residues. V lost 5 bases to trimming and J lost 1 base, with 8 bases between them. Germline lookup yields CDR1 MDHEN and CDR2 SYDVKM. The CDR3, as DNA: TGTGCCAGCAGTGGTACGCGGAACACTGAAGCTTTCTTT. It specifies CASSGTRNTEAFF.

The V call is TRBV7-9, the J call TRBJ1-3; D gene unclear. Germline V lookup: CDR1 SEHNR, CDR2 FQNEAQ (reference sequence). This CDR3 spans 12 amino acids. Trimming stripped 7 bases from V and 0 bases from J, with 4 bases between. The CDR3 is CASTPSGNTIYF. The CDR3 coding sequence is TGTGCCAGCACCCCCTCTGGAAACACCATATATTTT.

J is TRBJ1-6 and V is TRBV6-5; no reliable D call. Trimming took off 7 bases at V and 8 bases at J, with 18 bases between the two ends. The CDR3 has 15 amino acids. The germline CDR1 and CDR2 sequences are MNHEY and SVGAGI. CDR3 sequence: CASTQGSLPYSPLHF. CDR3 in DNA: TGTGCCAGCACCCAAGGGAGCCTCCCCTATTCACCCCTCCACTTT.

This chain uses TRBV27 with TRBJ2-1; D gene unclear. This CDR3 has 15 amino acids. The V gene lost 7 bases and the J gene lost 0 bases, with 13 bases spanning the gap. Germline V lookup: CDR1 MNHEY, CDR2 SMNVEV (reference sequence). The CDR3 DNA reads TGTGCCAGCAACCCTCGATTGATCTCCTACAATGAGCAGTTCTTC. It specifies CASNPRLISYNEQFF.

CDR3 sequence: CATSVVGIESGELFF. The CDR3 nucleotides read TGTGCCACCAGTGTGGTAGGGATCGAGTCCGGGGAGCTGTTTTTT. This sequence joins TRBV24-1 and TRBJ2-2; D gene unclear. The CDR3 consists of 15 residues. The germline CDR1 and CDR2 sequences are KGHDR and SFDVKD. Trimming shortened V by 5 bases and J by 6 bases, and 15 bases separated the two germline ends.